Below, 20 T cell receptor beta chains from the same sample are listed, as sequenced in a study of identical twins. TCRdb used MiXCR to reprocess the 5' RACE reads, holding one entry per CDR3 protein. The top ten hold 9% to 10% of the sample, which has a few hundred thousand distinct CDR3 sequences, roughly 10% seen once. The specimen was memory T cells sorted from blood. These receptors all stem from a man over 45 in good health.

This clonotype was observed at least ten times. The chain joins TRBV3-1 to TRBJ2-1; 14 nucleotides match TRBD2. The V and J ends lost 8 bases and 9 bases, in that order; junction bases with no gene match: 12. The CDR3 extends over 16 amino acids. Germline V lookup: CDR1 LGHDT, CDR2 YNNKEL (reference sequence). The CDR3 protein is CASRPGWTSGGSEQFF. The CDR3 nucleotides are TGTGCCAGCCGCCCCGGTTGGACTAGCGGGGGGTCTGAGCAGTTCTTC.

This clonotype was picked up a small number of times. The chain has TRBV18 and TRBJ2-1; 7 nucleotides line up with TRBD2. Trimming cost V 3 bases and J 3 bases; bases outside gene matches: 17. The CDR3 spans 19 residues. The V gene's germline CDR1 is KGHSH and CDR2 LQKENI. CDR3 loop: CASSPLPGGSDPDYNEQFF. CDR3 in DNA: TGTGCCAGCTCACCCCTGCCAGGCGGGAGTGACCCAGACTACAATGAGCAGTTCTTC.

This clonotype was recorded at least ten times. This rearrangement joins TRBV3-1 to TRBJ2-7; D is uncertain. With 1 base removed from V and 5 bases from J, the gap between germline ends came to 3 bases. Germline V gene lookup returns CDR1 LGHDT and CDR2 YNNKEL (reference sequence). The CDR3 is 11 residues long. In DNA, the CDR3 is TGTGCCAGCAGCCAAGCGCACGAGCAGTACTTC. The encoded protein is CASSQAHEQYF.

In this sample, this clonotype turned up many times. CDR3 sequence (DNA): TGTGCCAGCAGCACTAGAAGCGGTTTCACCGGGGAGCTGTTTTTT. Its protein is CASSTRSGFTGELFF. The V call is TRBV7-8, the J call TRBJ2-2; maybe TRBD2 (5 bases). The ends were cut back, 5 bases at V and 4 bases at J, with 14 bases in the middle. Germline-derived CDR1 and CDR2 are SGHVS and FQNEAQ. The CDR3 length is 15 residues. Supplemented by reference TRBV7-8 and TRBJ2-2, the full variable domain reads GAGVSQSPRYKVAKRGQDVALRCDPISGHVSLFWYQQALGQGPEFLTYFQNEAQLDKSGLPSDRFFAERPEGSVSTLKIQRTQQEDSAVYLCASSTRSGFTGELFFGEGSRLTVL.

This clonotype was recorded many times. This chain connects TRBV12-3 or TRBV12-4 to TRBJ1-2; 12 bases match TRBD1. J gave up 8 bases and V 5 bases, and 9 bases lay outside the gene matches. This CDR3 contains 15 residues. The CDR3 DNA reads TGTGCCAGCAGTAAACCGGGACAGGGGGCTCGCGGCTACACCTTC. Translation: CASSKPGQGARGYTF.

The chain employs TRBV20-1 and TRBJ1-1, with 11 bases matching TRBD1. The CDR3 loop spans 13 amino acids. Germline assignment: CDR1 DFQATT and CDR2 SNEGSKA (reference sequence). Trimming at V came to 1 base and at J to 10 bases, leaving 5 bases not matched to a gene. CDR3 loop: CSARGDRGVGAFF. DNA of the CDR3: TGCAGTGCTAGAGGGGACAGGGGGGTCGGAGCTTTCTTT.

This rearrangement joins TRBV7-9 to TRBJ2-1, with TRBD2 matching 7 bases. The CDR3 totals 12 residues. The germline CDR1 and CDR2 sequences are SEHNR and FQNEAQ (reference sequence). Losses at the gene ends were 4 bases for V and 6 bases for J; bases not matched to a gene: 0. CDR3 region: CASSSSGNEQFF. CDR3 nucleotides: TGTGCCAGCAGCTCTAGCGGCAATGAGCAGTTCTTC.

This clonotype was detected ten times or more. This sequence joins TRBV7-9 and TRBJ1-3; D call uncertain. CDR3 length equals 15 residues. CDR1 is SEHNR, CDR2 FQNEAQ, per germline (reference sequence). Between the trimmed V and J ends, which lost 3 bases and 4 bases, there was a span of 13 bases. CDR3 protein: CASSFPRRLGNTIYF. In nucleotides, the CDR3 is TGTGCCAGCAGCTTTCCCCGGAGGTTGGGAAACACCATATATTTT.

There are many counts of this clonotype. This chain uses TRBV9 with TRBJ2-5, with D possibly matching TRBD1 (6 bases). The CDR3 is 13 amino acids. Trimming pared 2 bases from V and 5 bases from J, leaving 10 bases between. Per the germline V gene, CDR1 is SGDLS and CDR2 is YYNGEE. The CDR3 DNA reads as TGTGCCAGCAGCGTCCGGGACACGGAGACCCAGTACTTC. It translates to CASSVRDTETQYF.

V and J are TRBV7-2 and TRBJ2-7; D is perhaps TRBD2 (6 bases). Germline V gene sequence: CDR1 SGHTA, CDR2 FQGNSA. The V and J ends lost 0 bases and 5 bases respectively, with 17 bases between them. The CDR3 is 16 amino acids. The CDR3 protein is CASSLARASEGHEQYF. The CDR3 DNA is TGTGCCAGCAGCTTAGCCCGGGCTAGCGAAGGCCACGAGCAGTACTTC. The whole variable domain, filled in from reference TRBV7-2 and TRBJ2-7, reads GAGVSQSPSNKVTEKGKDVELRCDPISGHTALYWYRQSLGQGLEFLIYFQGNSAPDKSGLPSDRFSAERTGGSVSTLTIQRTQQEDSAVYLCASSLARASEGHEQYFGPGTRLTVT.

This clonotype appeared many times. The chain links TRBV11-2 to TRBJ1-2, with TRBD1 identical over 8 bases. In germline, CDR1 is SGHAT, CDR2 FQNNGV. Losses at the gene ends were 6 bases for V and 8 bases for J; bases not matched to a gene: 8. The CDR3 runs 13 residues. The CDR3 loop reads CASSFGTGSGYTF. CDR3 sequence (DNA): TGTGCCAGCAGTTTCGGGACAGGAAGCGGCTACACCTTC.

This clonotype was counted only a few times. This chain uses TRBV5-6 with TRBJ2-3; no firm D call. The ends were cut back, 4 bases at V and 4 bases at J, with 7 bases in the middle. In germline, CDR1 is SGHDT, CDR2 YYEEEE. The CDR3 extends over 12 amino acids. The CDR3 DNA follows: TGTGCCAGCAGCCACCGCCCAGATACGCAGTATTTT. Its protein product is CASSHRPDTQYF.

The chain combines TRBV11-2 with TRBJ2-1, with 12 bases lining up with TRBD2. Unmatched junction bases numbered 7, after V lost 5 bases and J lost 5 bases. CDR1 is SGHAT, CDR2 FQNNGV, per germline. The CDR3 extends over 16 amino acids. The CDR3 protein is CASSARLAGDHNEQFF. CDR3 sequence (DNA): TGTGCCAGCAGCGCCAGACTAGCGGGAGATCACAATGAGCAGTTCTTC.

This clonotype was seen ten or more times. CDR3 amino acids: CASSLGGKGAEQFF. The CDR3 nucleotides are TGTGCCAGCAGCTTAGGGGGAAAGGGGGCGGAGCAGTTCTTC. The rearrangement links TRBV11-3 to TRBJ2-1; 7 bases match TRBD1. With V trimmed by 1 base and J by 10 bases, 7 bases remained unmatched. CDR1 and CDR2 from the germline V gene are SGHNT and YENEEA. CDR3 length: 14 amino acids.

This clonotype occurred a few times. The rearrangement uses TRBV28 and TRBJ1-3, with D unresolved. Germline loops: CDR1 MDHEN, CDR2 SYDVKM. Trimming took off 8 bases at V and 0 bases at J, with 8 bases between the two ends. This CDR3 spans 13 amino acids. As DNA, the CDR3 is TGTGCCAGCGGGCCAGACTCTGGAAACACCATATATTTT. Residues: CASGPDSGNTIYF.

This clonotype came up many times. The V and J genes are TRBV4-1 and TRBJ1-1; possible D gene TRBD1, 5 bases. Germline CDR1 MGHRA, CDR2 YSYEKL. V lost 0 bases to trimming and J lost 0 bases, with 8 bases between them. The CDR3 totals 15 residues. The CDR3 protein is CASSQEGALNTEAFF. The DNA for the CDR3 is TGCGCCAGCAGCCAAGAAGGGGCCCTGAACACTGAAGCTTTCTTT.

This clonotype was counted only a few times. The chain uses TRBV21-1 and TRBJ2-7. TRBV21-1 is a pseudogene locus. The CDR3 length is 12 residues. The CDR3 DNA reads TGTGCCAGCAGCCGAGTGGGGTGCGAGCAGTACTTC. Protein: CASSRVGCEQYF.

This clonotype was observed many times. CDR3 DNA sequence: TGTGCCAGCATCAAGGGGAACTACATGAACACTGAAGCTTTCTTT. It encodes CASIKGNYMNTEAFF. This chain joins TRBV6-1 and TRBJ1-1; a weak D match, TRBD1 (5 bases). The germline CDR1 and CDR2 sequences are MNHNS and SASEGT. The CDR3 totals 15 residues. V gave up 7 bases and J gave up 0 bases, with 15 bases separating them.

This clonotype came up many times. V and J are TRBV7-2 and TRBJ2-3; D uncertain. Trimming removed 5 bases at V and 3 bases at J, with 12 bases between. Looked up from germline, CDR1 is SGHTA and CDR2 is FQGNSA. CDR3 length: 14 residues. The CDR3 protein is CASSRAVETDTQYF. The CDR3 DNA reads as TGTGCCAGCAGCCGCGCGGTTGAAACAGATACGCAGTATTTT.

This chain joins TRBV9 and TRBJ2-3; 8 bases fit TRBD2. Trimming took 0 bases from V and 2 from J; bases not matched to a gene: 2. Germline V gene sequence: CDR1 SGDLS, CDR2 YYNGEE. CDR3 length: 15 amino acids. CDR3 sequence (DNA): TGTGCCAGCAGCGTAGGAGCGGGAGCCACAGATACGCAGTATTTT. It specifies CASSVGAGATDTQYF.